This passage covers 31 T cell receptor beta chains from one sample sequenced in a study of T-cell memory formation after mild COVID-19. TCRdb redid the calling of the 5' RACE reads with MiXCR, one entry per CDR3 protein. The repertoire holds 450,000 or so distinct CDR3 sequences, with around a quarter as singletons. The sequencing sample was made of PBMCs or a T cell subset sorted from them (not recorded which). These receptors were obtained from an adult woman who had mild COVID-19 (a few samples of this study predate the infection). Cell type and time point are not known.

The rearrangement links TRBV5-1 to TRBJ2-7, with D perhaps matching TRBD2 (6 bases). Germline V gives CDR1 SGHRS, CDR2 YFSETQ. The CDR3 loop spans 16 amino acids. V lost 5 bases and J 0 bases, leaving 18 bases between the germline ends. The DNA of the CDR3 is TGCGCCAGCAGTCTGGGTTCGCGGGGCCTCTCCTACGAGCAGTACTTC. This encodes CASSLGSRGLSYEQYF.

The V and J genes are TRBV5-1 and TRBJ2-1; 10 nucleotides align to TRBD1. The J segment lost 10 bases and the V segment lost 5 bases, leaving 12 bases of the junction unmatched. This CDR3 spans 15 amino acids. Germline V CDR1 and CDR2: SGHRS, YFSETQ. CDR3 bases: TGCGCCAGCAGACAGGGACAGGGGACCGGATACGAGCAGTTCTTC. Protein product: CASRQGQGTGYEQFF.

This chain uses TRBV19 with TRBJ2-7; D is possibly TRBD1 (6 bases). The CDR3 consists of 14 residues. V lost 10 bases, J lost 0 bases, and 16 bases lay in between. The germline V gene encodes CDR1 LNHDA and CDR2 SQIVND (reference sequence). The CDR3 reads CATKRDTSSYEQYF. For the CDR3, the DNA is TGTGCCACGAAACGGGACACCAGCTCCTACGAGCAGTACTTC.

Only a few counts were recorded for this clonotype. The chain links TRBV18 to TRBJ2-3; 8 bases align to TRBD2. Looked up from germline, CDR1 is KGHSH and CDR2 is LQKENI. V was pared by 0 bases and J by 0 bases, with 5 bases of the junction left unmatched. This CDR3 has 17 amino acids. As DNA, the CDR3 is TGTGCCAGCTCACCACCGGTAGCGGGGCCTAGCACAGATACGCAGTATTTT. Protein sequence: CASSPPVAGPSTDTQYF.

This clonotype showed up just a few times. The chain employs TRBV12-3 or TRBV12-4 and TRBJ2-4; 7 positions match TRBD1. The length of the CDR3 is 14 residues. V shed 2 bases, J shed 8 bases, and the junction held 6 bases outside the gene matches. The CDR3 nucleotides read TGTGCCAGCAGTTTAACGAACAGGGGTTACATTCAGTACTTC. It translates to CASSLTNRGYIQYF.

The CDR3 DNA is TGTGCCAGTAGTATTAAGACAGCCGGGGCCTATGGCTACACCTTC. It codes for CASSIKTAGAYGYTF. The V and J genes are TRBV19 and TRBJ1-2, with a possible D match to TRBD1 (5 bases). Germline V gives CDR1 LNHDA, CDR2 SQIVND (reference sequence). The CDR3 has 15 amino acids. The V end was cut by 3 bases, the J end by 4 bases, with 15 bases between.

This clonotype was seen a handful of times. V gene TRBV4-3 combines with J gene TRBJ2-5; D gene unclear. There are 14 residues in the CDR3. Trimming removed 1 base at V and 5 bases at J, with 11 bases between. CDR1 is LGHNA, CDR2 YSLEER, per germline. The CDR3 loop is CASSQVGDLETQYF. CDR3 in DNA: TGCGCCAGCAGCCAAGTTGGGGATTTGGAGACCCAGTACTTC.

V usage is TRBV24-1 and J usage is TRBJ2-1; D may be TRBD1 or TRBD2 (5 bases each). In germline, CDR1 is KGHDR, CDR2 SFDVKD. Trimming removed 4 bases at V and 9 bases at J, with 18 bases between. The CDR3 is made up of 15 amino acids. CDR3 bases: TGTGCCACCAGTGAGTATGGGGGTTCGGCCGGTGAGCAGTTCTTC. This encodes CATSEYGGSAGEQFF.

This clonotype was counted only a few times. The DNA of the CDR3 is TGTGCCAGCAGTTTCTTAGCGGGCATAACAGATACGCAGTATTTT. Protein: CASSFLAGITDTQYF. V is TRBV12-3 or TRBV12-4 and J is TRBJ2-3; 7 bases map to TRBD2. This CDR3 spans 15 amino acids. Trimming removed 3 bases from V and 3 bases from J; junction bases left unmatched: 6.

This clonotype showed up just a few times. CDR3 in DNA: TGTGCCAGCAGTTACGGGCAGGATTACAATGAGCAGTTCTTC. It codes for CASSYGQDYNEQFF. V and J are TRBV6-2 or TRBV6-3 and TRBJ2-1, with unresolved D. The CDR3 sequence is 14 residues long. Germline V gene lookup returns CDR1 MNHEY and CDR2 SVGEGT. V was clipped by 2 bases and J by 4 bases, with 9 bases between them.

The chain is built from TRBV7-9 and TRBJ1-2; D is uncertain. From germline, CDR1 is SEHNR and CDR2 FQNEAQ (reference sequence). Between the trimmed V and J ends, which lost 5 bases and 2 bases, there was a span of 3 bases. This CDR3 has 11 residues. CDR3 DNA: TGTGCCAGCAGCGAGAACTATGGCTACACCTTC. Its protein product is CASSENYGYTF. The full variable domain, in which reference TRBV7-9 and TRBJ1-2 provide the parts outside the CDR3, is DTGVSQNPRHKITKRGQNVTFRCDPISEHNRLYWYRQTLGQGPEFLTYFQNEAQLEKSRLLSDRFSAERPKGSFSTLEIQRTEQGDSAMYLCASSENYGYTFGSGTRLTVV.

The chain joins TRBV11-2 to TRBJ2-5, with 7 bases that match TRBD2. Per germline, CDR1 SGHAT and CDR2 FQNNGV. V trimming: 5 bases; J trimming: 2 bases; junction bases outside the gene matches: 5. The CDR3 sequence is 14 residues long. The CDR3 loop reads CASSEAGEQETQYF. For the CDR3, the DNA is TGTGCCAGCAGCGAGGCGGGAGAACAAGAGACCCAGTACTTC.

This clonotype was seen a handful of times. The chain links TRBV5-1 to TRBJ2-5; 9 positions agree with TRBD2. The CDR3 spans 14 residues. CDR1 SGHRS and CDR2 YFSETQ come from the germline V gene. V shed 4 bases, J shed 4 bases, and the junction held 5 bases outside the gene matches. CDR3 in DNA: TGCGCCAGCAGCCCGACTAGCGGAGGAGAGACCCAGTACTTC. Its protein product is CASSPTSGGETQYF.

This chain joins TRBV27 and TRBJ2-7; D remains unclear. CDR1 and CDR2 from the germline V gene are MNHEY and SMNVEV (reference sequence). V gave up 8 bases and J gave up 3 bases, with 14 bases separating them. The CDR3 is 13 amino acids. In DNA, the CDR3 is TGTGCCAGCGGCTTTTCGGTCTACTACGAGCAGTACTTC. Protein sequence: CASGFSVYYEQYF.

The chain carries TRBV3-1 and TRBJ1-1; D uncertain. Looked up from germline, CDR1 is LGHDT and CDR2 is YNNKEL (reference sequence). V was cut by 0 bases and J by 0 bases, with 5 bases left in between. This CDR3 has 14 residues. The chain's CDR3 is CASSQELLNTEAFF. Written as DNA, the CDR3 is TGTGCCAGCAGCCAAGAGCTTTTGAACACTGAAGCTTTCTTT.

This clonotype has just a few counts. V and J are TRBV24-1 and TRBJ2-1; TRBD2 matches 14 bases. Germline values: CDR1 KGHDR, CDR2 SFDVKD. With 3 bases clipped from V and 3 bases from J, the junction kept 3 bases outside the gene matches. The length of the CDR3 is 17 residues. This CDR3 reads CATSDAGTSGSYNEQFF. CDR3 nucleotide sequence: TGTGCCACCAGTGATGCCGGGACTAGCGGGAGCTACAATGAGCAGTTCTTC.

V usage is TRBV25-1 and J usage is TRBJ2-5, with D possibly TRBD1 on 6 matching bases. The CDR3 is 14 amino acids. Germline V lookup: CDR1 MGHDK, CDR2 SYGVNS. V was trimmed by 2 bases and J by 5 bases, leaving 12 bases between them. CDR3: CASSENRDLETQYF. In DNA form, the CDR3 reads TGTGCCAGCAGTGAAAACAGGGATTTGGAGACCCAGTACTTC.

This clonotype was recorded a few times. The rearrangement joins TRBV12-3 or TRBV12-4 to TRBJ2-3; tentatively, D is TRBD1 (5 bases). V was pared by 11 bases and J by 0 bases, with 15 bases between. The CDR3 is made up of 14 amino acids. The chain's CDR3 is CAEEDKSSTDTQYF. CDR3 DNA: TGTGCCGAAGAGGACAAATCTAGCACAGATACGCAGTATTTT.

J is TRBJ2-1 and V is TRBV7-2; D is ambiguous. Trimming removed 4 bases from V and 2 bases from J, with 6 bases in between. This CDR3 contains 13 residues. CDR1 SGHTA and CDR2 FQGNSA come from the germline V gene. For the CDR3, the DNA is TGTGCCAGCAGCTACTACACCTACAATGAGCAGTTCTTC. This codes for CASSYYTYNEQFF.

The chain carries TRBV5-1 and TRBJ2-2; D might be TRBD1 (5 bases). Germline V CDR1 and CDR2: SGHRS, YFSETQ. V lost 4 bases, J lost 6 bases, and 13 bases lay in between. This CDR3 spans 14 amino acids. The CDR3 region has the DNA TGCGCCAGCAGCATCAGGGATTTACCCGGGGAGCTGTTTTTT. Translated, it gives CASSIRDLPGELFF.

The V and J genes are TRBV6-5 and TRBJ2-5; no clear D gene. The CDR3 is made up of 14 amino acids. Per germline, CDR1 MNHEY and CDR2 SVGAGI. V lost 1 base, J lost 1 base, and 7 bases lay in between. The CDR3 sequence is CASSYWGSQETQYF. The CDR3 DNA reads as TGTGCCAGCAGTTACTGGGGAAGCCAAGAGACCCAGTACTTC.

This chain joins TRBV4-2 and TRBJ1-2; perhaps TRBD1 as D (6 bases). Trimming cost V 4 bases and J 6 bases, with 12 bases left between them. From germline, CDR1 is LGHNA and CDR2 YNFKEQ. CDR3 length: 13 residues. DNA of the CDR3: TGTGCCAGCAGCCGGGATCAGGGGAATGGCTACACCTTC. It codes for CASSRDQGNGYTF.

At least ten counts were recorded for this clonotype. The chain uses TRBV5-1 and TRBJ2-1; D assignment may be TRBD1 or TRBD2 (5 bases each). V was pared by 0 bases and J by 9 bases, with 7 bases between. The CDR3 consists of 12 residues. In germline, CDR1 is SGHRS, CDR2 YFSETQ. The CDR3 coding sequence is TGCGCCAGCAGCTTGGAGGGGACTGAGCAGTTCTTC. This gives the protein CASSLEGTEQFF. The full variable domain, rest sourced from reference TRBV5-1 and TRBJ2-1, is KAGVTQTPRYLIKTRGQQVTLSCSPISGHRSVSWYQQTPGQGLQFLFEYFSETQRNKGNFPGRFSGRQFSNSRSEMNVSTLELGDSALYLCASSLEGTEQFFGPGTRLTVL.

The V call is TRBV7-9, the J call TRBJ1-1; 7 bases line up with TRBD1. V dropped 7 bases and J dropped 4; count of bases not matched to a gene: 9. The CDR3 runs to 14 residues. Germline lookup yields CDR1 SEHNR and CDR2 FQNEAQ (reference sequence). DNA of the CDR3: TGTGCCAGCATCGGGGACAGCAGGGTCACTGAAGCTTTCTTT. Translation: CASIGDSRVTEAFF.

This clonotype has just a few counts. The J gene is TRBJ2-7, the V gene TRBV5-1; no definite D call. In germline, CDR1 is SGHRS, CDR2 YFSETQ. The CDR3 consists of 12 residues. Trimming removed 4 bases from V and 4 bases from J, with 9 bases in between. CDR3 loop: CASSPDWYEQYF. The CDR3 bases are TGCGCCAGCAGCCCCGATTGGTACGAGCAGTACTTC.

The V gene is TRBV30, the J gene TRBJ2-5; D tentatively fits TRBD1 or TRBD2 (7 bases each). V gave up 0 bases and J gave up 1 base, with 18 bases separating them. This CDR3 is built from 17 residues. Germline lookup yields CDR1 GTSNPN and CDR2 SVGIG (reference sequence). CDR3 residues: CAWSVRPGGGPQETQYF. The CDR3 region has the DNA TGTGCCTGGAGTGTACGGCCAGGGGGGGGTCCCCAAGAGACCCAGTACTTC.

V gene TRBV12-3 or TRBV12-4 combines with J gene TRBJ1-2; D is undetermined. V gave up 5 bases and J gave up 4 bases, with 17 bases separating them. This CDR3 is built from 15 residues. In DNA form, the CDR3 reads TGTGCCAGCAGTCCCCCAGGAAACCCTCTCTATGGCTACACCTTC. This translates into CASSPPGNPLYGYTF.

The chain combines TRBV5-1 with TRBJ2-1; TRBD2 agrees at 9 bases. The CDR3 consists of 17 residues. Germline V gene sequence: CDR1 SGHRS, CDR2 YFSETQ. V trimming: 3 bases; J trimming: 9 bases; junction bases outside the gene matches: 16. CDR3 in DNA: TGCGCCAGCAGCTACTCCGGGACTAGCTTCTACGCGGGTGAGCAGTTCTTC. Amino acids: CASSYSGTSFYAGEQFF.

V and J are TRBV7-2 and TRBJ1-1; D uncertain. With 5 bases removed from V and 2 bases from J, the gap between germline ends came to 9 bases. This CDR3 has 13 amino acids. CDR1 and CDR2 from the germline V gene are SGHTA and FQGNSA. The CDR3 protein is CASSRSGNTEAFF. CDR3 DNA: TGTGCCAGCAGCCGGTCAGGAAACACTGAAGCTTTCTTT.

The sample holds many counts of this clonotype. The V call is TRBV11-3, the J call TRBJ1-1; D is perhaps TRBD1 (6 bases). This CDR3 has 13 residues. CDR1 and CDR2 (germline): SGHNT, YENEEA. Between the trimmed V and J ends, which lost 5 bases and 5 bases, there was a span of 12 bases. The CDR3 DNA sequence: TGTGCCAGCAGCCGGGGGGCAGGGACTGAAGCTTTCTTT. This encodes CASSRGAGTEAFF.

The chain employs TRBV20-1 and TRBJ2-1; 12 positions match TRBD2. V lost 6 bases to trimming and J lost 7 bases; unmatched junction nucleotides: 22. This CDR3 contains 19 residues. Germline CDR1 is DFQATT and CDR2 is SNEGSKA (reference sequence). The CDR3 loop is CSAGGSSSGRATGTNEQFF. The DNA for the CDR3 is TGCAGTGCGGGAGGATCGTCTAGCGGGAGGGCCACAGGAACAAATGAGCAGTTCTTC.